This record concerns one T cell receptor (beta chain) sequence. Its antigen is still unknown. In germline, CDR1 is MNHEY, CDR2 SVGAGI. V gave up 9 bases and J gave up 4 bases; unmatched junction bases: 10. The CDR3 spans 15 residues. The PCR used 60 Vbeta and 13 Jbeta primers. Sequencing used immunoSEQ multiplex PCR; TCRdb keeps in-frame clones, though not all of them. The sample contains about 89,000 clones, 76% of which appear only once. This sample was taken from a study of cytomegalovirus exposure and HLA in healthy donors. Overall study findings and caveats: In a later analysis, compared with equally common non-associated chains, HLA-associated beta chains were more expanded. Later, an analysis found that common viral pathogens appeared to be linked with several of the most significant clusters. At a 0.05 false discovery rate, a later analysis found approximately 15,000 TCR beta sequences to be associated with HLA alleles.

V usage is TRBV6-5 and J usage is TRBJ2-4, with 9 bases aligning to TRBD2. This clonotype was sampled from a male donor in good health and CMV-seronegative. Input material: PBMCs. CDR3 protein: CASAPGGRGKNIQYF. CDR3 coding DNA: TGTGCCAGTGCCCCAGGCGGGAGGGGGAAAAACATTCAGTACTTC.